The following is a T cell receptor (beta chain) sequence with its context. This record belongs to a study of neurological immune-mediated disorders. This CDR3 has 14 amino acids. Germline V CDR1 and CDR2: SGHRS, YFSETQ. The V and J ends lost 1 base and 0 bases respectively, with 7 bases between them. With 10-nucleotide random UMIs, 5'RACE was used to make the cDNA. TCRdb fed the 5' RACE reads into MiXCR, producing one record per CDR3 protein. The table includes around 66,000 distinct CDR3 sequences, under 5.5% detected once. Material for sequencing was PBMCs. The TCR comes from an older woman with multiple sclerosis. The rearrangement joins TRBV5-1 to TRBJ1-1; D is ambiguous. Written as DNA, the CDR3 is TGCGCCAGCAGCTTGACCAGCCTGAACACTGAAGCTTTCTTT. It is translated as CASSLTSLNTEAFF.